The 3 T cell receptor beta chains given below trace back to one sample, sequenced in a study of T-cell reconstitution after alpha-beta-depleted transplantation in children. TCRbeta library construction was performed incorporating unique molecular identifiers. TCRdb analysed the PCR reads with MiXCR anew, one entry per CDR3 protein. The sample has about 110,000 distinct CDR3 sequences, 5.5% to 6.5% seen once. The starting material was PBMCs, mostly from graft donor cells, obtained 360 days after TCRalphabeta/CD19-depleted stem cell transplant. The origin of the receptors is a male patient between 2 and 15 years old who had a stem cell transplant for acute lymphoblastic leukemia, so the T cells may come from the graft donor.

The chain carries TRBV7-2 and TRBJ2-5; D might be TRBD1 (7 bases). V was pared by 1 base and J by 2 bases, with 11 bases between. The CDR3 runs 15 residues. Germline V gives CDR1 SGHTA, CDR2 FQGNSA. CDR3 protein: CASSLETGRQETQYF. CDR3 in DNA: TGTGCCAGCAGCTTAGAGACAGGGAGGCAAGAGACCCAGTACTTC.

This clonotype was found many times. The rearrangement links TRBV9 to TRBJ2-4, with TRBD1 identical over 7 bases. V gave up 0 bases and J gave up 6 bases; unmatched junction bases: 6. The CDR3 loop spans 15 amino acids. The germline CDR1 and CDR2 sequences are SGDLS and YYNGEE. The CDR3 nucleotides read TGTGCCAGCAGCGTAGGAGGGAACAGGGGAAACATTCAGTACTTC. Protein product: CASSVGGNRGNIQYF. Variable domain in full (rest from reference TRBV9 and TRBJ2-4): DSGVTQTPKHLITATGQRVTLRCSPRSGDLSVYWYQQSLDQGLQFLIQYYNGEERAKGNILERFSAQQFPDLHSELNLSSLELGDSALYFCASSVGGNRGNIQYFGAGTRLSVL.

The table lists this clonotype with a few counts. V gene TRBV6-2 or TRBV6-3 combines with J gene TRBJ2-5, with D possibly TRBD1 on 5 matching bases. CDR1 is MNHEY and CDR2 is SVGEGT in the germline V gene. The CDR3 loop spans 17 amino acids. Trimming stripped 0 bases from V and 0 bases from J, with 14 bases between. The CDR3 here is CASSYSKGIPYQETQYF. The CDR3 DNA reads TGTGCCAGCAGTTACTCGAAGGGGATCCCCTACCAAGAGACCCAGTACTTC.